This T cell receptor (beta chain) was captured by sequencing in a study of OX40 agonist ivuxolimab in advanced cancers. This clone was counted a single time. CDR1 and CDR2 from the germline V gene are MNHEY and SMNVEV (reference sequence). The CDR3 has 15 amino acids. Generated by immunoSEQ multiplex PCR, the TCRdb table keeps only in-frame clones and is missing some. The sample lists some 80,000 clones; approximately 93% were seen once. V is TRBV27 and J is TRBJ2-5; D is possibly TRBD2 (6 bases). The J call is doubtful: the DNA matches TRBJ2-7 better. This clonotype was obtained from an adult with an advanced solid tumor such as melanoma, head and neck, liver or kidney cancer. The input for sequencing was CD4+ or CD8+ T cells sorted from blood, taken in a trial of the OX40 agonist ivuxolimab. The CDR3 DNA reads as TGTGCCAGCAGTTTATCGACGGGAGCGGGCTACGAGCAGTACTTC. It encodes CASSLSTGAGYEQYF.